A selection of T cell receptor beta chains follows, all from one sample in a study of T cell changes during pregnancy in multiple sclerosis. Generated by immunoSEQ multiplex PCR, the TCRdb table keeps only in-frame clones and is missing some. The sample lists tens of thousands of clones, around nine tenths occurring once. Sequencing used CD8+ T cells from peripheral blood mononuclear cells, obtained before pregnancy. All receptors come from a female donor with multiple sclerosis, enrolled in a pregnancy study. Each CDR3 is given with its conserved first and last residue. The D gene is left open where the match is weak. Size values are once, few and many counts, or a class for expanded clones, and some rows have none.

>TRBD2|TRBJ2-1|NA|TRBV27
TGTGCCAGCAGTCTCCGGACACGGACGGGGGGCAATGAGCAGTTCTTC
CASSLRTRTGGNEQFF
>NA|TRBJ1-1|NA|TRBV30
TGTGCCTGGAGTCATTTGGCGGGGGTCACTGAAGCTTTCTTT
CAWSHLAGVTEAFF
>NA|TRBJ2-1|few|TRBV19
TGTGCCAGTAGTTCTGGGGCGAGCTCCTACAATGAGCAGTTCTTC
CASSSGASSYNEQFF
>NA|TRBJ1-1|few|TRBV4-3
TGCGCCAGCAGCCAAGACAGTATGAACACTGAAGCTTTCTTT
CASSQDSMNTEAFF
>NA|TRBJ2-3|NA|TRBV29-1
TGCAGCGTCGAAACACCGACTAGTAGAGATACGCAGTATTTT
CSVETPTSRDTQYF
>TRBD2|TRBJ2-2|NA|TRBV11-3
TGTGCCAGCAGCTTCCCTCTGACTAGCGGGTTGAACACCGGGGAGCTGTTTTTT
CASSFPLTSGLNTGELFF
>NA|TRBJ2-1|NA|TRBV10-3
TGTGCCATCAGTGAGTCCGACTACAAGACTGAGCAGTTCTTC
CAISESDYKTEQFF
>NA|TRBJ1-1|NA|TRBV27
TGTGCCAGCAGTTTAACAGGGACCATGAACACTGAAGCTTTCTTT
CASSLTGTMNTEAFF
>TRBD2|TRBJ2-7|NA|TRBV7-8
TGTGCCAGCAGCTCCCAAGGCGGGAGTTTAACCTACGAGCAGTACTTC
CASSSQGGSLTYEQYF
>NA|TRBJ2-7|once|TRBV6-5
TGTGCCAGCAGTTACGGAACAGGACCCTACGAGCAGTACTTC
CASSYGTGPYEQYF
>TRBD2|TRBJ2-3|NA|TRBV5-3
TGTGCCAGAAGAGGGGAGGGCCAATTAACGCAGTATTTT
CARRGEGQLTQYF
>NA|TRBJ1-6|NA|TRBV18
TGTGCCAGCTCACCATCCCCCGCGAATTCACCCCTCCACTTT
CASSPSPANSPLHF
>NA|TRBJ1-4|NA|TRBV19
TGTGCCAGTAAGGTCGGAGGAAAACTGTTTTTT
CASKVGGKLFF
>NA|TRBJ1-5|NA|TRBV19
TGTGCCAGTAGGAAACAGGTTCACCGCAATCAGCCCCAGCATTTT
CASRKQVHRNQPQHF
>NA|TRBJ1-5|NA|TRBV4-1
TGCGCCAGCAGCCAAGATCTGGCTCGGGGTCAGCCCCAGCATTTT
CASSQDLARGQPQHF
>NA|TRBJ2-1|NA|TRBV9
TGTGCCAGCAGCGCCCCGGACGGGGACAATGAGCAGTTCTTC
CASSAPDGDNEQFF
>TRBD2|TRBJ2-7|NA|TRBV7-7
TGTGCCAGCAGCTTAGCAACGGGAGGCGAGCAGTACTTC
CASSLATGGEQYF
>NA|TRBJ2-7|NA|TRBV20-1
TGCAGTGCCGGTTCTGGAGGGGAGCAGTACTTC
CSAGSGGEQYF
>NA|TRBJ2-3|NA|TRBV4-3
TGCGCCAGCAGCCAAGATAGGGGCAGCTACACAGATACGCAGTATTTT
CASSQDRGSYTDTQYF
>NA|TRBJ1-5|once|TRBV19
TGTGCCAGTAGTACTACGTCAGGGTACGATCAGCCCCAGCATTTT
CASSTTSGYDQPQHF
>NA|TRBJ1-1|NA|TRBV27
TGTGCCAGCAGTTTCTTGCAGGCGAACACTGAAGCTTTCTTT
CASSFLQANTEAFF
>NA|TRBJ2-2|medium-sized|TRBV5-4
TGTGCCAGCAGCGCGGACTTAGCTAACACCGGGGAGCTGTTTTTT
CASSADLANTGELFF
>TRBD2|TRBJ2-7|NA|TRBV4-1
TGCGCCAGCAGCCAAGATCCCGCGGGAGGGCCGGGGGAGCAGTACTTC
CASSQDPAGGPGEQYF
>NA|TRBJ2-7|NA|TRBV4-3
TGCGCCAGCAGCCAAGATTCCGGGGTAGAGCAGTACTTC
CASSQDSGVEQYF
>TRBD1|TRBJ1-2|NA|TRBV25-1
TGTGCCAGCAGCCCGCAGGGGGTCTATGGCTACACCTTC
CASSPQGVYGYTF
>TRBD1|TRBJ2-1|NA|TRBV6-6
TGTGCCAGCAGTCCAATCGGGACAGGGGACGAGCAGTTCTTC
CASSPIGTGDEQFF
>NA|TRBJ1-2|NA|TRBV7-9
TGTGCCAGCAGCGGAGAGAGGGCTTGGGGCTACACCTTC
CASSGERAWGYTF
>TRBD2|TRBJ2-1|NA|TRBV29-1
TGCAGCACGTTAGCGGGAGGGAATGAGCAGTTCTTC
CSTLAGGNEQFF
>NA|TRBJ1-5|NA|TRBV6-6
TGTGCCAGCAGTTACGGGCTGTATCAGCCCCAGCATTTT
CASSYGLYQPQHF
>NA|TRBJ1-1|NA|TRBV11-2
TGTGCCAGCAGCTTAGATTGGTCAGGGGACGCTTTCTTT
CASSLDWSGDAFF
>NA|TRBJ1-1|NA|TRBV13
TGTGCCAGCAGCTCCAGCCGGACTCAAGCTTTCTTT
CASSSSRTQAFF
>TRBD1|TRBJ2-7|NA|TRBV11-3
TGTGCCAGCAGTCGGAGGACAGGGGTCGAGCAGTACTTC
CASSRRTGVEQYF
>NA|TRBJ2-3|NA|TRBV27
TGTGCCAGCAGTTATTTTCCGCGGGATACGCAGTATTTT
CASSYFPRDTQYF
>NA|TRBJ1-4|NA|TRBV2
TGTGCCAGCAGTGACACAGGGCTCGAAAAACTGTTTTTT
CASSDTGLEKLFF
>NA|TRBJ2-3|once|TRBV27
TGTGCCAGCAGTTTAGAGGCGGCTGGAACAGATACGCAGTATTTT
CASSLEAAGTDTQYF
>NA|TRBJ1-1|NA|TRBV4-1
TGCGCCAGCAGCCAAGATCCAGGGGAAGGAACTGAAGCTTTCTTT
CASSQDPGEGTEAFF
>TRBD1|TRBJ2-1|NA|TRBV7-9
TGTGCCAGCAGCTTAGTGGGCAGGGGACAGGGTGAGCAGTTCTTC
CASSLVGRGQGEQFF
>NA|TRBJ1-1|NA|TRBV6-5
TGTGCCAGCAGTTACCAGGGTTTCTCTGAAGCTTTCTTT
CASSYQGFSEAFF
>TRBD1|TRBJ1-4|NA|TRBV6-5
TGTGCCAGCAGTTACTCGACAGGGAAGGTTGAAAAACTGTTTTTT
CASSYSTGKVEKLFF
>TRBD2|TRBJ2-5|NA|TRBV7-2
TGTGCCAGCAGCTTCGGGACACTAGCGGGTAGGGAGACCCAGTACTTC
CASSFGTLAGRETQYF
>TRBD2|TRBJ2-7|NA|TRBV5-5
TGTGCCAGCAGCTGGGCCCTAGCGGGAGCCTACGAGCAGTACTTC
CASSWALAGAYEQYF
>NA|TRBJ2-1|NA|TRBV5-5
TGTGCCAGCAGCTTGGGCCCGAGGCCCAATGAGCAGTTCTTC
CASSLGPRPNEQFF
>NA|TRBJ1-1|NA|TRBV5-4
TGTGCCAGCCGGCAGGGAAACACTGAAGCTTTCTTT
CASRQGNTEAFF
>NA|TRBJ1-2|NA|TRBV7-2
TGTGCCAGCAGTCTGGACACATACTATGGCTACACCTTC
CASSLDTYYGYTF
>NA|TRBJ1-1|NA|TRBV5-6
TGTGCCAGCAGCTTGGGACAGCCACCTGAAGCTTTCTTT
CASSLGQPPEAFF
>TRBD1|TRBJ1-2|NA|TRBV11-2
TGTGCCAGCAGCTCACAGGGGTTCCAGGGCTACACCTTC
CASSSQGFQGYTF
>NA|TRBJ2-1|NA|TRBV2
TGTGCCGTGGTGAGGAGCTACAATGAGCAGTTCTTC
CAVVRSYNEQFF
>TRBD2|TRBJ2-7|NA|TRBV9
TGTGCCAGCAGCCAATTTTCGAGCGGGGGCCACGAGCAGTACTTC
CASSQFSSGGHEQYF
>TRBD1|TRBJ2-1|NA|TRBV5-1
TGCGCCAGCAGGGGGACAGGGATTTACAATGAGCAGTTCTTC
CASRGTGIYNEQFF
>NA|TRBJ2-1|NA|TRBV7-9
TGTGCCAGCAGCCTTCCGCGGCGGGACCCCCTCAATGAGCAGTTCTTC
CASSLPRRDPLNEQFF
>NA|TRBJ2-7|NA|TRBV7-9
TGTGCCAGCAGCTTCGGTGCCCTAAGCTCCTACGAGCAGTACTTC
CASSFGALSSYEQYF
>NA|TRBJ1-1|NA|TRBV27
TGTGCCAGCAGACAGGGAGGGCACACTGAAGCTTTCTTT
CASRQGGHTEAFF
>TRBD1|TRBJ1-4|NA|TRBV2
TGTGCCAGCAGTGACCCCGGGACAGGGAATGAAAAACTGTTTTTT
CASSDPGTGNEKLFF
>NA|TRBJ2-7|NA|TRBV7-9
TGTGCCAGCAGCCCGACCACAGGGCCCTACGAGCAGTACTTC
CASSPTTGPYEQYF